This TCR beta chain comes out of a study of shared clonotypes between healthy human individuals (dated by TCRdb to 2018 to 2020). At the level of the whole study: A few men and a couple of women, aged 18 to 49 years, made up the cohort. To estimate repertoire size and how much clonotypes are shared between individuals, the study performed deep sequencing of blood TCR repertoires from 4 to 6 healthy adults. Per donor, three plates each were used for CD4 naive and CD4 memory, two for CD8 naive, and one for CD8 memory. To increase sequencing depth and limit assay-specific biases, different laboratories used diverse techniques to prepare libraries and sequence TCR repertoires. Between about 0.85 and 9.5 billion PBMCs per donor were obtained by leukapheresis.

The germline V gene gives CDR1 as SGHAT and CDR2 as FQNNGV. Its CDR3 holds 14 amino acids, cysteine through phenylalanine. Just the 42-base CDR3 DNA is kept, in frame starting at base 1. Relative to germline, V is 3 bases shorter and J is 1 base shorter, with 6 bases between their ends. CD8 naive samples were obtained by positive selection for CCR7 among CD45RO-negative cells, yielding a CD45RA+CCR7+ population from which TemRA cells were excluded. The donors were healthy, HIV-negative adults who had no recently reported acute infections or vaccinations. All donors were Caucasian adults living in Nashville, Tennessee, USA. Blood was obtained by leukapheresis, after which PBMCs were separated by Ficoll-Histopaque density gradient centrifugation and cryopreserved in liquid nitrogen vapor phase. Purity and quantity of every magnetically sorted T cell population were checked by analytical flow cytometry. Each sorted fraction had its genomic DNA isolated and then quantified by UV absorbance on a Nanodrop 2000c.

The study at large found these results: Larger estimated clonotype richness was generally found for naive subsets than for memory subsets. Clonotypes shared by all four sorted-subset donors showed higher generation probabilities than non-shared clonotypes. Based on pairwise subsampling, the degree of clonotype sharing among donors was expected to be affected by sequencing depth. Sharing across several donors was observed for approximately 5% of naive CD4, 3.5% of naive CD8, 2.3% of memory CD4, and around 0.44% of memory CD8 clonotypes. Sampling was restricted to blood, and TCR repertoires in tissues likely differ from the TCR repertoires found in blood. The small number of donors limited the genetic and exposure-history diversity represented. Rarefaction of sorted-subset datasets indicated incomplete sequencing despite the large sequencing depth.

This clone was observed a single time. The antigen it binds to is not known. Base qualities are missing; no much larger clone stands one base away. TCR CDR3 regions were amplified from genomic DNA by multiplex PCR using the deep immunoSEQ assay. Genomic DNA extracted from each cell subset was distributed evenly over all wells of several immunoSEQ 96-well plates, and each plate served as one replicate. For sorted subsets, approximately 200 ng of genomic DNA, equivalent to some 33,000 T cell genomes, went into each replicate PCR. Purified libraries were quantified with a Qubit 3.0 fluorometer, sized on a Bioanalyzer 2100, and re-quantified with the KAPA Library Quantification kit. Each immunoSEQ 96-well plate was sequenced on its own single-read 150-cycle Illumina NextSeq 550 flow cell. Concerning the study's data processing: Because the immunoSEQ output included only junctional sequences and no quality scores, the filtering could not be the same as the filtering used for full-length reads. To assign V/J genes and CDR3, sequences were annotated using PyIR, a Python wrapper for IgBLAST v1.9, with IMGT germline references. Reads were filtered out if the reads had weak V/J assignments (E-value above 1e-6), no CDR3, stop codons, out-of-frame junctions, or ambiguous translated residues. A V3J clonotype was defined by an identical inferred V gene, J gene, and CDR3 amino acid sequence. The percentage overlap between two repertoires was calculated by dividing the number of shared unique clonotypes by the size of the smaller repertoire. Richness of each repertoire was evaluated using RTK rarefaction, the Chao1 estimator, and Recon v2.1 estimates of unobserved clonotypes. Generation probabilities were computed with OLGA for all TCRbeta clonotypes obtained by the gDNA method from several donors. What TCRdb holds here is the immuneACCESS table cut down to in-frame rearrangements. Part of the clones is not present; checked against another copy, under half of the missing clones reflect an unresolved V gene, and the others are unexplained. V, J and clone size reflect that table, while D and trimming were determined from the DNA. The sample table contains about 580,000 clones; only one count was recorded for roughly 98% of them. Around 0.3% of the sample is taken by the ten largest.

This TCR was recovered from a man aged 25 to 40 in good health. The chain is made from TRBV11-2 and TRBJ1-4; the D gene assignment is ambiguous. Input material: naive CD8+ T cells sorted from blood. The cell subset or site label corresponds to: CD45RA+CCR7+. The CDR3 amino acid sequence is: CASSLSGTNEKLFF. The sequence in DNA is TGTGCCAGCAGCTTGTCAGGAACTAATGAAAAACTGTTTTTT.